This note documents a single TCR beta chain sequence. Its recognized antigen is unknown. Within one base of it there is no much larger clone, and no base qualities were kept. TCRbeta CDR3 regions were amplified from genomic DNA by means of the immunoSEQ Assay, a bias-controlled multiplex PCR. Under the source paper's analysis protocol: Within the assay, amplification of reference gene primers was used to estimate how many nucleated cells each sample contained. To quantify the absolute abundance of each unique TCRbeta CDR3 rearrangement, sequence reads were collapsed and filtered. Productive Simpson clonality was computed per sample as the square root of Simpson's diversity index over productive rearrangements. TCRdb stores this immuneACCESS table with in-frame sequences only. Part of the clones is absent; in the studies checked, under half of the shortfall reflects unresolved V genes, and no reason is known for the rest. D and trimming were read from the DNA, whereas the V and J calls and clone size are those reported in that table. The table for this sample lists fewer than 250,000 clones; 80% to 90% of them were counted only once. The ten top clones hold approximately 14% of the sample.

Enrolling through a virtual design, the prospective study's participants ranged in age from roughly 18 to 90 years and lived across 20 to 30 United States geographic areas. In the prospective study, participants were assigned to cohorts based on the clinical history participants reported in a screening survey and a study questionnaire. In the prospective study, mobile phlebotomists collected whole blood, serum and a nasopharyngeal or oropharyngeal swab from each participant. Additional blood draws and questionnaires over an approximately 2-month period could optionally be provided by prospective study participants. Prospective study blood samples were shipped either frozen or at room temperature before DNA extraction. Between the V and J ends, shortened by 2 bases and 6 bases respectively, the junction contains 13 bases. The CDR3 covers 13 residues, taking in both the cysteine and the phenylalanine. Only the CDR3 region is kept as DNA, spanning 39 bases read in frame from base 1. Per the germline V gene, SQVTM is the CDR1 and ANQGSEA is the CDR2.

This specimen comes from a study of blood T cell repertoires in COVID-19 (dated by TCRdb to the early 2020s). Some background on the complete study: Collaborator samples came from the United States, Italy and Spain and covered acute and convalescent phases of COVID-19. The prospective study material was composed of cDNA or gDNA derived from T cells, B-cell-depleted T cells, or PBMCs. Subjects who had been exposed to COVID-19, were actively infected with it, or had recovered from it provided the deeply sampled blood TCRbeta repertoires that made up the dataset. The repertoires were released in a freely available public database intended as a resource for research on the immune response to SARS-CoV-2. Samples were obtained from the ongoing ImmuneRACE study (first 160 participants) and from 1,254 subjects provided by 6 global collaborators. Sample metadata almost always included a de-identified subject ID, COVID-19 status, age in years and sex. Where available, HLA class I and class II types were obtained from metadata supplied by the sample provider rather than from assay-based typing.

What the research found in general, with its limitations: The amount of clinical and demographic metadata varied by source and participant and was provided uncurated.

The sequence was collected from a woman in her forties or fifties with acute COVID-19. The sample consisted of PBMCs or T cells enriched from blood (not recorded which). Recombination linked TRBV29-1 to TRBJ1-1; TRBD1 might be the D gene, on 5 matching bases. For the CDR3, the sequence is CSVEMGLVAEAFF. The bases read TGCAGCGTTGAAATGGGGCTAGTCGCTGAAGCTTTCTTT.